This T cell receptor beta chain derives from a study of T cells in Graves' hyperthyroidism and ophthalmopathy. With respect to this clonotype: A much larger clone differs from this one at a single base, so this may be a read error.

Regions amplified from RNA transcripts were the TCR beta CDR3 regions. HTBI primers were used for first-round RT-PCR of the TCR CDR3. Each CDR3 protein is one row after TCRdb ran MiXCR on the multiplex PCR reads. The data contain a few hundred thousand distinct CDR3 sequences, around 20% of them singletons. CDR1 and CDR2 from the germline V gene are LGHDT and YNNKEL (reference sequence). The CDR3 consists of 14 residues. This chain uses TRBV3-1 with TRBJ2-7, with D maybe TRBD2 (6 bases). Sequencing was carried out using blood. The TCR was taken from a man aged 18 to 35 with Graves' ophthalmopathy. The CDR3 loop reads CAGSQVAAGGEQYF. The DNA for the CDR3 is TGTGCCGGCAGCCAAGTAGCGGCCGGGGGCGAGCAGTACTTC.